This passage covers 13 T cell receptor beta chains from one sample sequenced in a study of blood T cell repertoires in COVID-19. Sequencing used immunoSEQ multiplex PCR; TCRdb keeps in-frame clones, though not all of them. The sample holds some 180,000 clones, about 93% seen once. Sequenced sample: peripheral blood. These receptors all come from a man aged 45-60 years with acute or convalescent COVID-19.

V and J are TRBV7-3 and TRBJ2-5; no definite D call. With 6 bases removed from V and 2 bases from J, the gap between germline ends came to 10 bases. Germline values: CDR1 SGHTA, CDR2 FQGTGA. The CDR3 extends over 13 amino acids. This chain's CDR3 is CASSFGLQETQYF. In DNA, the CDR3 is TGTGCCAGCAGTTTCGGTCTTCAAGAGACCCAGTACTTC.

The chain recombines TRBV7-2 with TRBJ1-4; D gene uncertain. The CDR3 is 15 amino acids. V was clipped by 5 bases and J by 3 bases, with 13 bases between them. Germline CDR1 reads SGHTA; CDR2 reads FQGNSA. CDR3 bases: TGTGCCAGCAGCACCCCGGGAGACGCTAATGAAAAACTGTTTTTT. Protein: CASSTPGDANEKLFF.

This chain connects TRBV30 to TRBJ1-6; D is possibly TRBD1 (5 bases). Trimming removed 1 base at V and 9 bases at J, with 10 bases between. The CDR3 has 13 residues. CDR1 is GTSNPN and CDR2 is SVGIG in the germline V gene (reference sequence). The CDR3: CAWSEAGSSPLHF. CDR3 DNA sequence: TGTGCCTGGAGTGAGGCAGGGTCTTCACCCCTCCACTTT.

This clone was seen at least ten times. The chain uses TRBV5-5 and TRBJ2-2; possibly TRBD1 for D (5 bases). With 0 bases removed from V and 4 bases from J, the gap between germline ends came to 10 bases. The CDR3 sequence is 15 residues long. Germline loops: CDR1 SGHKS, CDR2 YYEKEE (reference sequence). The CDR3 nucleotides are TGTGCCAGCAGCTTGGGTCAGGGAAGCACCGGGGAGCTGTTTTTT. This gives the protein CASSLGQGSTGELFF.

This rearrangement joins TRBV19 to TRBJ2-5, with 10 bases fitting TRBD2. The V segment lost 5 bases and the J segment 5 bases; nucleotides outside the gene matches: 14. This CDR3 is built from 17 residues. Per germline, CDR1 LNHDA and CDR2 SQIVND (reference sequence). For the CDR3, the DNA is TGTGCCAGTAGTCCAGCGGCTAGCGGGAGTCTTTGGGAGACCCAGTACTTC. This translates into CASSPAASGSLWETQYF.

The chain recombines TRBV2 with TRBJ1-4, with unresolved D. Germline V CDR1 and CDR2: SNHLY, FYNNEI. The V gene lost 7 bases and the J gene lost 6 bases, with 12 bases spanning the gap. The CDR3 has 13 residues. The DNA of the CDR3 is TGTGCCAGCAACGGAGGGAGGTATGAAAAACTGTTTTTT. Protein: CASNGGRYEKLFF.

The rearrangement links TRBV19 to TRBJ1-2; TRBD1 agrees at 7 bases. CDR3 length: 13 residues. CDR1 LNHDA and CDR2 SQIVND come from the germline V gene (reference sequence). V was pared by 6 bases and J by 6 bases, with 7 bases of the junction left unmatched. The CDR3 region has the DNA TGTGCCAGTAGCACAAGGACAGGAAATGGCTACACCTTC. Its translation: CASSTRTGNGYTF.

This clone has only one observation. The DNA for the CDR3 is TGTGCCAGCAGGGGATCGGGGGGCACTGAAGCTTTCTTT. Protein sequence: CASRGSGGTEAFF. The genes are TRBV2 and TRBJ1-1; tentative D call: TRBD1 (5 bases). V was shortened by 6 bases and J by 4 bases, with 12 bases between the two germline ends. The CDR3 extends over 13 amino acids. In germline, CDR1 is SNHLY, CDR2 FYNNEI. Full variable domain (outside the CDR3, taken from reference TRBV2 and TRBJ1-1): EPEVTQTPSHQVTQMGQEVILRCVPISNHLYFYWYRQILGQKVEFLVSFYNNEISEKSEIFDDQFSVERPDGSNFTLKIRSTKLEDSAMYFCASRGSGGTEAFFGQGTRLTVV.

V usage is TRBV4-1 and J usage is TRBJ2-1; 12 bases match TRBD1. V dropped 4 bases and J dropped 7; count of bases not matched to a gene: 11. Germline lookup yields CDR1 MGHRA and CDR2 YSYEKL. The CDR3 sequence is 17 residues long. The CDR3 is CASSRSLRDRGQNEQFF. The CDR3 nucleotides are TGCGCCAGCAGCCGATCCCTCCGGGACAGGGGGCAGAATGAGCAGTTCTTC.

The J gene is TRBJ1-1, the V gene TRBV28; the match to TRBD1 covers 9 bases. CDR1 is MDHEN and CDR2 is SYDVKM in the germline V gene. V trimming: 4 bases; J trimming: 6 bases; junction bases outside the gene matches: 3. The CDR3 loop spans 13 amino acids. For the CDR3, the DNA is TGTGCCAGCAGTTCCGGACAGGGGCCTGAAGCTTTCTTT. It is translated as CASSSGQGPEAFF.

V is TRBV5-4 and J is TRBJ2-3, with 9 bases that match TRBD2. Germline loops: CDR1 SGHNT, CDR2 YYREEE (reference sequence). CDR3 length: 18 amino acids. Trimming took 3 bases from V and 1 from J; bases not matched to a gene: 12. The CDR3 sequence: CASSSGGERGGGTDTQYF. CDR3 bases: TGTGCCAGCAGCTCAGGCGGGGAACGCGGGGGGGGCACAGATACGCAGTATTTT. Using reference TRBV5-4 and TRBJ2-3 for the parts outside the CDR3, the full variable domain is ETGVTQSPTHLIKTRGQQVTLRCSSQSGHNTVSWYQQALGQGPQFIFQYYREEENGRGNFPPRFSGLQFPNYSSELNVNALELDDSALYLCASSSGGERGGGTDTQYFGPGTRLTVL.

The chain recombines TRBV7-2 with TRBJ2-7; weak D call: TRBD2 (5 bases). V gave up 2 bases and J gave up 6 bases, with 11 bases separating them. The CDR3 length is 13 residues. In germline, CDR1 is SGHTA, CDR2 FQGNSA. CDR3: CASSLLGEGEQYF. The CDR3 coding sequence is TGTGCCAGCAGCTTACTGGGTGAGGGCGAGCAGTACTTC.

The chain couples TRBV19 to TRBJ2-1; 9 bases match TRBD2. Losses at the gene ends were 9 bases for V and 4 bases for J; bases not matched to a gene: 13. The CDR3 length is 16 residues. Germline loops: CDR1 LNHDA, CDR2 SQIVND (reference sequence). The DNA for the CDR3 is TGTGCCAGCCGGCCCCGAGTACTAGCGGGTTACAATGAGCAGTTCTTC. Its translation is CASRPRVLAGYNEQFF. Looking up the rest from reference TRBV19 and TRBJ2-1 gives the full variable domain: DGGITQSPKYLFRKEGQNVTLSCEQNLNHDAMYWYRQDPGQGLRLIYYSQIVNDFQKGDIAEGYSVSREKKESFPLTVTSAQKNPTAFYLCASRPRVLAGYNEQFFGPGTRLTVL.